This TCR beta chain was documented in a study of post-analysis software for immune sequencing data. cDNA libraries for TCR beta contained unique molecular identifiers. T cells numbering 1 to 10 million gave rise to a few hundred thousand cDNA molecules. TCRdb recomputed calls from the PCR reads with MiXCR, one row per CDR3 protein. This table has about 430,000 distinct CDR3 sequences, about 40% appearing once. Germline-derived CDR1 and CDR2 are SGHVS and FNYEAQ. Trimming removed 7 bases at V and 8 bases at J, with 19 bases between. The length of the CDR3 is 14 residues. Study-level findings and limits: In patients, TRBV5-6, TRBV5-1 and TRBV20-1 belonged to about five TRBV segments found more frequently than in controls.

As to this clonotype: Its antigen is currently unknown.

This chain connects TRBV7-6 to TRBJ2-3, with a weak D call TRBD2 (7 bases). Material: blood. The clonotype comes from a girl under 10 years old with multiple sclerosis. CDR3 coding DNA: TGTGCCAGCACCAGGGGACTATCAGGGTTTACGCAGTATTTT. This sequence encodes CASTRGLSGFTQYF.